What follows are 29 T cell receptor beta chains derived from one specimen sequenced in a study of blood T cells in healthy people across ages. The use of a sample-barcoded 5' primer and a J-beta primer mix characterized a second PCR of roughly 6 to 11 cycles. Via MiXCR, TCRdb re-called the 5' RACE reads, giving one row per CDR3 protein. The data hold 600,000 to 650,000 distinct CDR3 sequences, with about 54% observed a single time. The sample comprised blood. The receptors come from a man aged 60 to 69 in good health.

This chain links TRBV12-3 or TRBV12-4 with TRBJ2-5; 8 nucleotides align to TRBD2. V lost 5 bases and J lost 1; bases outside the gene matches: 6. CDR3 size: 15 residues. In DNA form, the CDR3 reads TGTGCCAGCAGTCAGCAACGGGGGGGCCAAGAGACCCAGTACTTC. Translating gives CASSQQRGGQETQYF.

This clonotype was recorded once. CDR3 nucleotide sequence: TGTGCCAGCAGTACACACAGGGATACCGGGGAGCTGTTTTTT. Protein: CASSTHRDTGELFF. The chain has TRBV6-1 and TRBJ2-2; tentative D call: TRBD1 (6 bases). Germline CDR1 MNHNS, CDR2 SASEGT. The CDR3 runs 14 residues. V gave up 5 bases and J gave up 5 bases, with 12 bases separating them.

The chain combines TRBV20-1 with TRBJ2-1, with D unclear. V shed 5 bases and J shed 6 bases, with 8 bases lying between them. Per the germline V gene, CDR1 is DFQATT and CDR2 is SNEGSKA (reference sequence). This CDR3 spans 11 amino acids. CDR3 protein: CSASGFNEQFF. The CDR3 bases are TGCAGTGCTTCCGGGTTCAATGAGCAGTTCTTC.

The CDR3 reads CASSTLGGGYDGYTF. CDR3 DNA: TGCGCCAGCAGCACCCTGGGAGGGGGCTATGATGGCTACACCTTC. This chain joins TRBV4-3 and TRBJ1-2; 7 bases fit TRBD1. The CDR3 spans 15 residues. CDR1 is LGHNA and CDR2 is YSLEER in the germline V gene. Losses at the gene ends were 5 bases for V and 6 bases for J; bases not matched to a gene: 12.

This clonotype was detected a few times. CDR3 residues: CASSPQLAHTDWGEQFF. CDR3 nucleotides: TGTGCCAGCAGCCCCCAACTAGCGCATACTGACTGGGGTGAGCAGTTCTTC. The chain employs TRBV4-2 and TRBJ2-1, with 7 positions matching TRBD2. The germline V gene has CDR1 LGHNA and CDR2 YNFKEQ. The CDR3 contains 17 residues. V was clipped by 4 bases and J by 9 bases; unmatched bases: 18.

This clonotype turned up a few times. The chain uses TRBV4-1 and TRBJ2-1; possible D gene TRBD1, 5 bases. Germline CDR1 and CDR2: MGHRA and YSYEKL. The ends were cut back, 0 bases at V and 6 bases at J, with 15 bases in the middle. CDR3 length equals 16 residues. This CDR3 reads CASSQDGQGPPNEQFF. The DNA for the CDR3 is TGCGCCAGCAGCCAAGATGGCCAGGGCCCGCCCAATGAGCAGTTCTTC.

The CDR3 region is CASSPHGGGNTDTQYF. The DNA for the CDR3 is TGCGCCAGCAGCCCCCACGGGGGCGGGAATACAGATACGCAGTATTTT. The J gene is TRBJ2-3, the V gene TRBV5-1; tentatively, D is TRBD1 or TRBD2 (6 bases each). The CDR3 has 16 amino acids. V dropped 4 bases and J dropped 3 bases, with 18 bases sitting between them. CDR1 and CDR2 (germline): SGHRS, YFSETQ.

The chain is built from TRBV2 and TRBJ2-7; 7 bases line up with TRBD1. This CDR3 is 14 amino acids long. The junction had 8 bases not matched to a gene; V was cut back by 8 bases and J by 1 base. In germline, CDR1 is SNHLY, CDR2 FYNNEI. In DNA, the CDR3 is TGTGCCAGCTCGAGGCAGGGGGTTTCCTACGAGCAGTACTTC. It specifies CASSRQGVSYEQYF.

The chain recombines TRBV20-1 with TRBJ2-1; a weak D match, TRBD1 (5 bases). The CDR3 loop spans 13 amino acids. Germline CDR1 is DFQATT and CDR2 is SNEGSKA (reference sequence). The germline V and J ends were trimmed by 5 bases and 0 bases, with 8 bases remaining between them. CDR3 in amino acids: CSADSHSYNEQFF. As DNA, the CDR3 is TGCAGTGCTGACAGCCACTCCTACAATGAGCAGTTCTTC.

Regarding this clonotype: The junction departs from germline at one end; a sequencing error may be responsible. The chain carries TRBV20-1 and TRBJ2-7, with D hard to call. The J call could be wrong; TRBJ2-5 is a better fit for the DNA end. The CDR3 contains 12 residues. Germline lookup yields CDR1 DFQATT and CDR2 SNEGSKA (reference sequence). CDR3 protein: CSVRASGETQYF. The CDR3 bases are TGCAGTGTTAGAGCCTCCGGGGAGACCCAGTACTTC.

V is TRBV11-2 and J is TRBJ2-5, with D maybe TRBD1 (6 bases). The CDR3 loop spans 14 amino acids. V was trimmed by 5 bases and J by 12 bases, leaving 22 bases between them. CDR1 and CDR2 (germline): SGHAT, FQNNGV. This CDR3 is CASSEQVDSPSKYF. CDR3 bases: TGTGCCAGCAGCGAGCAGGTGGACAGTCCGAGCAAGTACTTC.

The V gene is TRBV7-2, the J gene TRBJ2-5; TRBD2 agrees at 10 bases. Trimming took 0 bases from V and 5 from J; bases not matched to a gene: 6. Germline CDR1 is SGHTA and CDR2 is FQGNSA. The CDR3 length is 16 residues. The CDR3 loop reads CASSLASGGAWETQYF. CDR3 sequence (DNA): TGTGCCAGCAGCTTAGCGAGCGGGGGGGCGTGGGAGACCCAGTACTTC.

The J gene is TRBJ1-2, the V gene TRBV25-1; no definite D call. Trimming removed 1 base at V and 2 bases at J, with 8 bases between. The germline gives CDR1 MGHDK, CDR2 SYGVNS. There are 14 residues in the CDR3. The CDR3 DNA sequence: TGTGCCAGCAGTGAATTGGCAGGCAACTATGGCTACACCTTC. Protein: CASSELAGNYGYTF.

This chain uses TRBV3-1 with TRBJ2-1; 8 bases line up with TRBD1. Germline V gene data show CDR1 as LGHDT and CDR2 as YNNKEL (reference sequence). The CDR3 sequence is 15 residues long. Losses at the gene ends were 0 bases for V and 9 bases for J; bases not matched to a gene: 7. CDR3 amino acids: CASSQDRGRLSEQFF. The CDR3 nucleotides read TGTGCCAGCAGCCAAGACAGGGGGCGGCTTAGTGAGCAGTTCTTC.

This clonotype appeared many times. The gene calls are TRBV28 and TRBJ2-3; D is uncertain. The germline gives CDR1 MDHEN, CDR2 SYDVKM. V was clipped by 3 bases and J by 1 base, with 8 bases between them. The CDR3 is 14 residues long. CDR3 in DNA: TGTGCCAGCAGTTTTGTGGCTGGCACAGATACGCAGTATTTT. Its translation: CASSFVAGTDTQYF.

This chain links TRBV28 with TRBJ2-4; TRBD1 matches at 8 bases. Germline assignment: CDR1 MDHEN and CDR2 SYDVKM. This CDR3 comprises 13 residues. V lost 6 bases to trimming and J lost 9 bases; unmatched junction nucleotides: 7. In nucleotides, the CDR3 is TGTGCCAGCAGAAAACAGGGGGGAGCCATTCAGTACTTC. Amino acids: CASRKQGGAIQYF.

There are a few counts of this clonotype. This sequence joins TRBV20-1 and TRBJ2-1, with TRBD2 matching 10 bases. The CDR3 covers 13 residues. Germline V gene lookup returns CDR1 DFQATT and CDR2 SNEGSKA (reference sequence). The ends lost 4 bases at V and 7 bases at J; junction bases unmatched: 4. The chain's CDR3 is CSATSGGRNEQFF. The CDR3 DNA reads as TGCAGTGCTACTAGCGGGGGTCGAAATGAGCAGTTCTTC.

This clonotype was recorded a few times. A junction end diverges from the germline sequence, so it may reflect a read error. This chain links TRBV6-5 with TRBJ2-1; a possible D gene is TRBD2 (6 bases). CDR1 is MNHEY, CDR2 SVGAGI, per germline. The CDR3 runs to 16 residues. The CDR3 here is CVSSYSGQAGYNEQFF. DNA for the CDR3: TGTGTCAGCAGTTACTCGGGGCAGGCGGGGTACAATGAGCAGTTCTTC.

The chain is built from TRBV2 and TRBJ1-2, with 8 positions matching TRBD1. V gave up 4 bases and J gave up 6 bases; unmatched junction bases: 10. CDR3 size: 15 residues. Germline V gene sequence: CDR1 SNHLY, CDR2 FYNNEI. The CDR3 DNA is TGTGCCAGCAGTGGGTACTCCGGGACAGGAAATGGCTACACCTTC. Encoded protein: CASSGYSGTGNGYTF.

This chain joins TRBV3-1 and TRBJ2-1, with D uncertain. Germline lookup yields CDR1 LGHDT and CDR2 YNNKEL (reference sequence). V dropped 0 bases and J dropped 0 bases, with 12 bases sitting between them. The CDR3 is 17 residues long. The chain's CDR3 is CASSQDPRVSSYNEQFF. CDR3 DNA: TGTGCCAGCAGCCAAGATCCAAGAGTTAGCTCCTACAATGAGCAGTTCTTC.

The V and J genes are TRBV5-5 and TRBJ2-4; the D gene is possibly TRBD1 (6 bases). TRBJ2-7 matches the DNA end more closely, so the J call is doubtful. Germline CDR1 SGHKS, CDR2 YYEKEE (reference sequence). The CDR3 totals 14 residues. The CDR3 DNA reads TGTGCCAGCAGCTTTGGGGCAGGGGACTACGAGCAGTACTTC. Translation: CASSFGAGDYEQYF.

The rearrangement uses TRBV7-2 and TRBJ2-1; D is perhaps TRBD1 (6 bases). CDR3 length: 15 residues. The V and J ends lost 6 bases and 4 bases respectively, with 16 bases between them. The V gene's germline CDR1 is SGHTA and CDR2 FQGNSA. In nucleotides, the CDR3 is TGTGCCAGCAGGATTTGGGACACCTCGTACAATGAGCAGTTCTTC. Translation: CASRIWDTSYNEQFF.

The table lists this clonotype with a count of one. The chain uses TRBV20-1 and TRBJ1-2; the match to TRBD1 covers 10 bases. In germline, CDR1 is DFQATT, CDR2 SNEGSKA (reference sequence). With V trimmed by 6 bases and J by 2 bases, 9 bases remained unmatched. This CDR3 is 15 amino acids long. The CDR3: CSAPGQGSANYGYTF. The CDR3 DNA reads TGCAGTGCGCCGGGACAGGGGAGCGCGAACTATGGCTACACCTTC.

DNA for the CDR3: TGTGCCACCAGTCGGGACAAAAATCTATACGAGCAGTACTTC. This gives the protein CATSRDKNLYEQYF. The chain combines TRBV15 with TRBJ2-7, with D perhaps TRBD1 (6 bases). CDR3 size: 14 residues. Looked up from germline, CDR1 is LNHNV and CDR2 is YYDKDF (reference sequence). V lost 6 bases and J 4 bases, leaving 16 bases between the germline ends. Based on the CDR3 plus reference TRBV15 and TRBJ2-7, the full variable domain is DAMVIQNPRYQVTQFGKPVTLSCSQTLNHNVMYWYQQKSSQAPKLLFHYYDKDFNNEADTPDNFQSRRPNTSFCFLDIRSPGLGDTAMYLCATSRDKNLYEQYFGPGTRLTVT.

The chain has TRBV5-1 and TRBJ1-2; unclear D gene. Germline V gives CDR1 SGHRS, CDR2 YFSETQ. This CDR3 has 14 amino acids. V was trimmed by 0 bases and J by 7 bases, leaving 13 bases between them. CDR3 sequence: CASSLEGKTLGYTF. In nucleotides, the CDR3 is TGCGCCAGCAGCTTGGAAGGGAAAACGCTTGGCTACACCTTC.

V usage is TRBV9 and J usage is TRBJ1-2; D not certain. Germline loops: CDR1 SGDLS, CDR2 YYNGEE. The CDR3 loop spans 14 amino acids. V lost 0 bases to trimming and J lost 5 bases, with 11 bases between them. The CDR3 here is CASSVGSPGYGYTF. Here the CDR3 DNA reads TGTGCCAGCAGCGTAGGAAGTCCCGGATATGGCTACACCTTC.

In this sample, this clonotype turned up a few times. As DNA, the CDR3 is TGTGCCAGCAGTTTAGGGCTAGCGGGTGAGCAGTTCTTC. Amino acid sequence: CASSLGLAGEQFF. The V gene is TRBV12-3 or TRBV12-4, the J gene TRBJ2-1; 8 bases line up with TRBD2. Trimming cost V 1 base and J 9 bases; bases outside gene matches: 2. This CDR3 contains 13 residues.

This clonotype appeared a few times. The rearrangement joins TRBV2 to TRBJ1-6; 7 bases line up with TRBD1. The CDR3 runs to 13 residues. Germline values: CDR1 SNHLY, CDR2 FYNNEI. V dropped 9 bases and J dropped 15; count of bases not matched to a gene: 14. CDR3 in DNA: TGTGCCAGACAGGGACAGCCTACTCAGCACCTCCACTTT. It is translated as CARQGQPTQHLHF.

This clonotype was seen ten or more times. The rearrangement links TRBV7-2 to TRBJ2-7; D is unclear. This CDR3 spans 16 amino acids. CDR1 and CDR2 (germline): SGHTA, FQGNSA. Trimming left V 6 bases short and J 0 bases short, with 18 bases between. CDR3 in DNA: TGTGCCAGCAGGCCTTCCCTTAGGAGCAGCTCCTACGAGCAGTACTTC. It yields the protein CASRPSLRSSSYEQYF. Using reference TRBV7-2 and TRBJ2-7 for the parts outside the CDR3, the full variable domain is GAGVSQSPSNKVTEKGKDVELRCDPISGHTALYWYRQSLGQGLEFLIYFQGNSAPDKSGLPSDRFSAERTGGSVSTLTIQRTQQEDSAVYLCASRPSLRSSSYEQYFGPGTRLTVT.